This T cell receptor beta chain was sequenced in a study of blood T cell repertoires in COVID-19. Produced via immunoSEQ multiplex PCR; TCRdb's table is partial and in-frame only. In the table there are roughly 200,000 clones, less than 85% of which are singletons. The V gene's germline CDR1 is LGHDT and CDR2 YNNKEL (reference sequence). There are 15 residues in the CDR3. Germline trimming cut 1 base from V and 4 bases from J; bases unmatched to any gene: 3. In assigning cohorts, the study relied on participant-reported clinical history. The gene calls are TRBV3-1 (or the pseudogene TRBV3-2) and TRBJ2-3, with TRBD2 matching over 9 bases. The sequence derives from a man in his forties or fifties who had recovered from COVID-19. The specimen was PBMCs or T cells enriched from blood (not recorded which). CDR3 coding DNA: TGTGCCAGCAGCCAAGCTAGCGGGAAGGCAGATACGCAGTATTTT. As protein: CASSQASGKADTQYF.